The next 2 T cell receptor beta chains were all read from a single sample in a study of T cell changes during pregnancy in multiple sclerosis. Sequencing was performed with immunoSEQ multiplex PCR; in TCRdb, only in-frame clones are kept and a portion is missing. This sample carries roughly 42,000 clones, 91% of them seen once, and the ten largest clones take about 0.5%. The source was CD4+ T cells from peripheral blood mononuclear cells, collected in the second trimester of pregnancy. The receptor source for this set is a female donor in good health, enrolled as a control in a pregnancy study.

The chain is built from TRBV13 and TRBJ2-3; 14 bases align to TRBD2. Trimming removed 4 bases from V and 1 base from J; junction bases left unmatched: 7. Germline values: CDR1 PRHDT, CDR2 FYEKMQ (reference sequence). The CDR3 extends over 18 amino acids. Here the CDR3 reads CASSSGLAGERGTDTQYF. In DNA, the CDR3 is TGTGCCAGCAGCTCGGGACTAGCGGGAGAGAGAGGCACAGATACGCAGTATTTT.

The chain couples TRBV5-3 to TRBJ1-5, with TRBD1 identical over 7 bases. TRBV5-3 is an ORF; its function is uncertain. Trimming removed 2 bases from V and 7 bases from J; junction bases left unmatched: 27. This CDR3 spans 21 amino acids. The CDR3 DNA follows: TGTGCCAGAAGCTTTAGTCGAGTCCTAGGGAGGCGCCGGGACAGACGACAGCCCCAGCATTTT. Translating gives CARSFSRVLGRRRDRRQPQHF.